This section outlines one T cell receptor beta chain sequence together with its context. Germline V CDR1 and CDR2: SEHNR, FQNEAQ (reference sequence). Trimming cost V 1 base and J 7 bases, with 13 bases left between them. This CDR3 spans 15 amino acids. The data belong to a study of blood T cell repertoires in COVID-19. About the study: Both acute and convalescent COVID-19 samples were obtained from the United States, Italy and Spain. PBMCs, B-cell-depleted T cells, or T cells were the source of the cDNA or gDNA that made up the material.

Sequencing used immunoSEQ multiplex PCR; TCRdb keeps in-frame clones, though not all of them. The sample has 150,000 or so clones; roughly 77% are singletons. The receptor's source is a human donor in a cohort sampled during active COVID-19. The V gene is TRBV7-9, the J gene TRBJ1-4; the D is unclear. Sequenced: peripheral blood. In DNA, the CDR3 is TGTGCCAGCAGCTTAGTTTCAGCGGGCTCTGAAAAACTGTTTTTT. This gives the protein CASSLVSAGSEKLFF.